This entry lists 19 T cell receptor beta chains sequenced from one sample in a study of blood T cell repertoires in COVID-19. The data were produced by immunoSEQ multiplex PCR, yet TCRdb's version contains in-frame clones alone and is incomplete. The sample yields approximately 220,000 clones, more than 75% seen once. Sample: peripheral blood. These TCRs come from a man in his fifties or sixties with acute or convalescent COVID-19.

J is TRBJ1-2 and V is TRBV10-2, with D uncertain. From germline, CDR1 is WSHSY and CDR2 SAAADI. V gave up 7 bases and J gave up 6 bases, with 15 bases separating them. CDR3 size: 13 residues. This CDR3 reads CASKPRESHGYTF. In DNA, the CDR3 is TGCGCCAGCAAGCCTCGCGAGAGCCATGGCTACACCTTC.

This clone has a single count. This chain links TRBV7-5 with TRBJ1-1; the DNA was not compared with TRBD1, the D call given in the table. TRBV7-5 corresponds to a pseudogene. The CDR3 sequence is 13 residues long. CDR3 amino acids: CVRRTRVHTEAFF. As DNA, the CDR3 is TGTGTCAGAAGGACCAGGGTACACACTGAAGCTTTCTTT.

This chain joins TRBV25-1 and TRBJ2-7; maybe TRBD1 (5 bases). Trimming stripped 6 bases from V and 6 bases from J, with 18 bases between. Looked up from germline, CDR1 is MGHDK and CDR2 is SYGVNS. The CDR3 runs to 14 residues. The CDR3: CASSLPGLNLEQYF. The CDR3 DNA is TGTGCCAGCAGCCTCCCAGGGCTCAATCTCGAGCAGTACTTC.

The rearrangement joins TRBV4-1 to TRBJ1-6, with D maybe TRBD1 (6 bases). Germline lookup yields CDR1 MGHRA and CDR2 YSYEKL. The CDR3 length is 16 residues. Trimming removed 3 bases from V and 0 bases from J, with 9 bases in between. CDR3 nucleotide sequence: TGCGCCAGCAGCCACCTACAGGGCTCCTATAATTCACCCCTCCACTTT. It encodes CASSHLQGSYNSPLHF.

The chain combines TRBV6-2 or TRBV6-3 with TRBJ1-2; maybe TRBD1 (5 bases). Germline V gene sequence: CDR1 MNHEY, CDR2 SVGEGT. This CDR3 region has 16 residues. V was clipped by 2 bases and J by 8 bases, with 21 bases between them. CDR3 sequence reads: CASSYTTGPGSEGYTF. CDR3 sequence (DNA): TGTGCCAGCAGTTACACAACAGGACCCGGGTCGGAAGGCTACACCTTC.

The chain recombines TRBV6-5 with TRBJ1-2, with 7 bases fitting TRBD1. The trim removed 1 base at V and 0 bases at J, leaving 5 bases unmatched. The CDR3 totals 16 residues. Germline V gives CDR1 MNHEY, CDR2 SVGAGI. The CDR3 DNA sequence: TGTGCCAGCAGTTACTTCAACGACAGGGCTAACTATGGCTACACCTTC. The encoded protein is CASSYFNDRANYGYTF.

This chain links TRBV6-5 with TRBJ1-2, with D possibly TRBD1 on 5 matching bases. Germline-derived CDR1 and CDR2 are MNHEY and SVGAGI. Trimming took off 8 bases at V and 2 bases at J, with 12 bases between the two ends. The CDR3 has 13 residues. The CDR3 here is CASAPTVNYGYTF. CDR3 DNA sequence: TGTGCCAGCGCCCCGACAGTCAACTATGGCTACACCTTC.

The V call is TRBV7-8, the J call TRBJ2-7; D gene unclear. V lost 6 bases and J 4 bases, leaving 10 bases between the germline ends. Germline V CDR1 and CDR2: SGHVS, FQNEAQ. This CDR3 is 12 amino acids long. The CDR3 DNA follows: TGTGCCAGCAGTCTCCAGTTTTACGAGCAGTACTTC. Translating it yields CASSLQFYEQYF.

This clone has only one observation. The CDR3 reads CASTDSLYSNQPQHF. The CDR3, as DNA: TGTGCCAGCACCGACAGCCTTTATAGCAATCAGCCCCAGCATTTT. The rearrangement uses TRBV6-6 and TRBJ1-5; TRBD1 is a possible D gene (5 bases). This CDR3 has 15 amino acids. V lost 7 bases to trimming and J lost 0 bases, with 13 bases between them. Germline V gene lookup returns CDR1 MNHNY and CDR2 SVGAGI (reference sequence).

The V and J genes are TRBV11-2 and TRBJ1-1; no firm D call. CDR1 is SGHAT, CDR2 FQNNGV, per germline. The V end was cut by 5 bases, the J end by 0 bases, with 10 bases between. The CDR3 totals 14 residues. As DNA, the CDR3 is TGTGCCAGCAGCCCTAGAATTCTGAACACTGAAGCTTTCTTT. Amino acids: CASSPRILNTEAFF.

This sequence joins TRBV7-9 and TRBJ2-1; no clear D. The germline V gene encodes CDR1 SEHNR and CDR2 FQNEAQ (reference sequence). Trimming removed 0 bases at V and 3 bases at J, with 9 bases between. The CDR3 is made up of 15 amino acids. The CDR3 is CASSLARPRYNEQFF. The CDR3 coding sequence is TGTGCCAGCAGCTTAGCCAGGCCCCGCTACAATGAGCAGTTCTTC.

The rearrangement uses TRBV19 and TRBJ2-7; 10 bases match TRBD1. The CDR3 sequence is 14 residues long. Germline CDR1 and CDR2: LNHDA and SQIVND (reference sequence). V shed 6 bases, J shed 5 bases, and the junction held 7 bases outside the gene matches. Written as DNA, the CDR3 is TGTGCCAGTAGGGCGACAGGGGGCTGGGACGAGCAGTACTTC. This encodes CASRATGGWDEQYF.

The chain recombines TRBV3-1 (or the pseudogene TRBV3-2) with TRBJ2-1; D ambiguous. Per the germline V gene, CDR1 is LGHDT and CDR2 is YNNKEL (reference sequence). This CDR3 contains 13 residues. Trimming pared 0 bases from V and 9 bases from J, leaving 9 bases between. CDR3 in DNA: TGTGCCAGCAGCCAAGAGGTGGTGAGTGAGCAGTTCTTC. This translates into CASSQEVVSEQFF.

V is TRBV29-1 and J is TRBJ2-7; 10 bases are shared with TRBD1. The CDR3 is 17 amino acids. V lost 7 bases, J lost 2 bases, and 17 bases stayed unmatched. CDR1 and CDR2 (germline): SQVTM, ANQGSEA. The chain's CDR3 is CSAGGVVPGQGPYEQYF. The CDR3 region has the DNA TGCAGCGCCGGAGGGGTCGTTCCGGGACAGGGGCCCTACGAGCAGTACTTC.

The chain joins TRBV4-2 to TRBJ1-2, with D perhaps TRBD1 (5 bases). The CDR3 has 13 residues. V was trimmed by 3 bases and J by 5 bases, leaving 10 bases between them. Germline CDR1 and CDR2: LGHNA and YNFKEQ. Written as DNA, the CDR3 is TGTGCCAGCAGCCAGGGGCAGAGATATGGCTACACCTTC. It is translated as CASSQGQRYGYTF.

This rearrangement joins TRBV5-4 to TRBJ1-3; D not resolved. The germline V gene has CDR1 SGHNT and CDR2 YYREEE (reference sequence). The V end was cut by 0 bases, the J end by 4 bases, with 8 bases between. The CDR3 is 14 residues long. The CDR3 nucleotides are TGTGCCAGCAGCTTGGTTGGGCCGGGAAACACCATATATTTT. This sequence encodes CASSLVGPGNTIYF.

There are a few counts of this clone. The chain combines TRBV11-2 with TRBJ1-3; D unresolved. V was cut by 5 bases and J by 6 bases, with 11 bases left in between. The CDR3 runs to 13 residues. CDR1 is SGHAT and CDR2 is FQNNGV in the germline V gene. CDR3 nucleotides: TGTGCCAGCAGCCCGGACTGGGTAAACACCATATATTTT. As protein: CASSPDWVNTIYF.

The chain employs TRBV11-2 and TRBJ1-1, with 7 bases lining up with TRBD1. Germline CDR1 and CDR2: SGHAT and FQNNGV. The CDR3 runs 14 residues. The junction had 8 bases not matched to a gene; V was cut back by 5 bases and J by 5 bases. The CDR3 coding sequence is TGTGCCAGCAGCCTGACAGGGAGCGGGACTGAAGCTTTCTTT. The encoded protein is CASSLTGSGTEAFF.

The chain is built from TRBV19 and TRBJ1-6; a possible D gene is TRBD1 (5 bases). V lost 4 bases and J 6 bases, leaving 16 bases between the germline ends. From germline, CDR1 is LNHDA and CDR2 SQIVND (reference sequence). This CDR3 is built from 16 residues. As DNA, the CDR3 is TGTGCCAGTAGTACCGAGAGAGGCAGGGCTAATTCACCCCTCCACTTT. This gives the protein CASSTERGRANSPLHF.